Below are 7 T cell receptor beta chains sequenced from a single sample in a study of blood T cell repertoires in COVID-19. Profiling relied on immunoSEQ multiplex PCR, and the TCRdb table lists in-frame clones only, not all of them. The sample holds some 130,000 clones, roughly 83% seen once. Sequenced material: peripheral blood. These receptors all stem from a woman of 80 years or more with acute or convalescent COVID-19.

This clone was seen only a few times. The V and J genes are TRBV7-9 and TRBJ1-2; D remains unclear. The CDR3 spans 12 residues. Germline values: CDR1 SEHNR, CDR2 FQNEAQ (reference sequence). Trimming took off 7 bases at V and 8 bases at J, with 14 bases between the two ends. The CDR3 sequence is CASTRPGVGYTF. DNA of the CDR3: TGTGCCAGCACCCGGCCGGGAGTCGGCTACACCTTC.

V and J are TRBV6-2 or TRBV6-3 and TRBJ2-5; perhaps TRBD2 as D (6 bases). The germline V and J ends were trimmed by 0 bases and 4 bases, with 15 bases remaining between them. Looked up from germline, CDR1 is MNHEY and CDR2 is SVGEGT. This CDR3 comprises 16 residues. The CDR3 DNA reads TGTGCCAGCAGTTACTCCCTGCGGGACCCTCGAGAGACCCAGTACTTC. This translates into CASSYSLRDPRETQYF.

The CDR3 region has the DNA TGTGCCAGCTCACCAGGGCAGGGCAGATCGAGAGGCTACACCTTC. Protein sequence: CASSPGQGRSRGYTF. The chain joins TRBV18 to TRBJ1-2, with D maybe TRBD1 (5 bases). CDR3 length equals 15 residues. Deletions cut 2 bases from V and 8 bases from J, with 18 bases between. Germline V CDR1 and CDR2: KGHSH, LQKENI.

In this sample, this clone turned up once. The DNA of the CDR3 is TGCGCCAGCAGCTTGGCCGCAGGCCAAAAAGGGGGTGGCTATGGCTACACCTTC. Protein product: CASSLAAGQKGGGYGYTF. V and J are TRBV5-1 and TRBJ1-2; D might be TRBD1 (6 bases). V gave up 0 bases and J gave up 4 bases, with 22 bases separating them. This CDR3 is built from 18 residues. The V gene's germline CDR1 is SGHRS and CDR2 YFSETQ.

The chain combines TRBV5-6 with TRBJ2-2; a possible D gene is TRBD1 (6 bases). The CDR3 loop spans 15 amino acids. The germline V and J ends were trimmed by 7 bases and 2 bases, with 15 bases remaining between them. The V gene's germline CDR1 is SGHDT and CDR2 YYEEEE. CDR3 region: CASQSPGTNTGELFF. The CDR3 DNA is TGTGCCAGCCAGAGTCCCGGGACAAACACCGGGGAGCTGTTTTTT.

The CDR3 DNA reads as TGCGCCAGCAGCTTGGATCCCCAGGGAGGGAAAGAGACCCAGTACTTC. Protein: CASSLDPQGGKETQYF. The rearrangement links TRBV5-1 to TRBJ2-5; 7 bases are a match to TRBD2. V lost 0 bases, J lost 3 bases, and 8 bases stayed unmatched. CDR1 SGHRS and CDR2 YFSETQ come from the germline V gene. The length of the CDR3 is 16 residues.

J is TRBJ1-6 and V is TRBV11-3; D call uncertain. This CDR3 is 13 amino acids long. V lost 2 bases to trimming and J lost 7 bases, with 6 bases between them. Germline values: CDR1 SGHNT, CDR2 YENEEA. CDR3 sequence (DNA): TGTGCCAGCAGCTTAAGAGCAAATTCACCCCTCCACTTT. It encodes CASSLRANSPLHF.